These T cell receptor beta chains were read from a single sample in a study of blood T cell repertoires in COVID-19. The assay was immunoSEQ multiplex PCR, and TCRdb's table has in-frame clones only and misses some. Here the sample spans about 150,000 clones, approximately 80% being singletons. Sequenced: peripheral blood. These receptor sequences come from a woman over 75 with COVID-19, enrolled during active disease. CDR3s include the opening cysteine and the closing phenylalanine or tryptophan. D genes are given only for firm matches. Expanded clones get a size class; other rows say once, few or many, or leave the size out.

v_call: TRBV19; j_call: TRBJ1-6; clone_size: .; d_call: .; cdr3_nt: TGTGCCAGTAGCCCCGGGACAAATTCACCCCTCCACTTT; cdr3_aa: CASSPGTNSPLHF
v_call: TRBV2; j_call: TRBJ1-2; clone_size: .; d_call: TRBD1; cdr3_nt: TGTGCCAGCAGCGGGGGACAGGGGGCTTCGGGCTATGGCTACACCTTC; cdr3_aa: CASSGGQGASGYGYTF
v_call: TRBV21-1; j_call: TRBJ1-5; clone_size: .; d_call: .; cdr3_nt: TGTGCCAGCAGCAACGTGGGCAACATCAAAGATAGCAATCAGCCCCAGCATTTT; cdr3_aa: CASSNVGNIKDSNQPQHF
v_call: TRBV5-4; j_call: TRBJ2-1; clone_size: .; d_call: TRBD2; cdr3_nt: TGTGCCAGCAGCGGACCGGGACTAGCGGACAATGAGCAGTTCTTC; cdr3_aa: CASSGPGLADNEQFF
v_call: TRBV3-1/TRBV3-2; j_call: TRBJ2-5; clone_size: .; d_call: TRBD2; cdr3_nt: TGTGCCAGCAGCCAATCTAGCGGGGGGGCCAGGTACTTC; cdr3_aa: CASSQSSGGARYF
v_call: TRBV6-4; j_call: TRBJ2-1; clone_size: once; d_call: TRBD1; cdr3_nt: TGTGCCAGCAGTGGGGGACAGTACAATGAGCAGTTCTTC; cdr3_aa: CASSGGQYNEQFF
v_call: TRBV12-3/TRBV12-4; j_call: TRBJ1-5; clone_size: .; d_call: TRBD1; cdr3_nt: TGTGCCAGCAGTAGGGACAGGTCCCAGCATTTT; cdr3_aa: CASSRDRSQHF
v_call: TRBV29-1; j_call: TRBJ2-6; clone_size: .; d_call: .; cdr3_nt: TGCAGCGCTGTGGACAGTGCGTCTTCTGGGGCCAACGTCCTGACTTTC; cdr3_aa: CSAVDSASSGANVLTF
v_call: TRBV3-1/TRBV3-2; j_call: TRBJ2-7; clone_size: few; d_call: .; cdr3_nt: TGTGCCAGCAGCCCCTCCGGGAGTCCCCACGAGCAGTACTTC; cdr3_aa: CASSPSGSPHEQYF
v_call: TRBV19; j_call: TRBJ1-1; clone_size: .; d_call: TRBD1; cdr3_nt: TGTGCCAGTAGCCAACAGGGGGAGGGTGAAGCTTTCTTT; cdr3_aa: CASSQQGEGEAFF
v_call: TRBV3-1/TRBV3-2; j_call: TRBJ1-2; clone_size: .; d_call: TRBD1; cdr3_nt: TGTGCCAGCAGACAGGGGTCTAACTATGGCTACACCTTC; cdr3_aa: CASRQGSNYGYTF
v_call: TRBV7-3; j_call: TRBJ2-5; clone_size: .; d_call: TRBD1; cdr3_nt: TGTGCCAGCAGCATCGGGACAGGGGGAGAGACCCAGTACTTC; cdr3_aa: CASSIGTGGETQYF
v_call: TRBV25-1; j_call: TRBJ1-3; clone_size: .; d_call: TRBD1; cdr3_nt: TGTGCCAGCACCCTGACAGGGGGAAAAGGAAACACCATATATTTT; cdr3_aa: CASTLTGGKGNTIYF